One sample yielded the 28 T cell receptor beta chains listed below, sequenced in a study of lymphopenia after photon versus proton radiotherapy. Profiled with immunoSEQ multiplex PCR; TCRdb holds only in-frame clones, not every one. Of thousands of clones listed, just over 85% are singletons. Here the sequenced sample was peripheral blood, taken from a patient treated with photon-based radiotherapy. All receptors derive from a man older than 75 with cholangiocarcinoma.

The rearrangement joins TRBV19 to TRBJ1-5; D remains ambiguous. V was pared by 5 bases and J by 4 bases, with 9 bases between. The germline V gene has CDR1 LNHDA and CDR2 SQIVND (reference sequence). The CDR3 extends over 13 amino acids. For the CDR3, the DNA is TGTGCCAGTAGTCGGTACATAAATCAGCCCCAGCATTTT. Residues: CASSRYINQPQHF.

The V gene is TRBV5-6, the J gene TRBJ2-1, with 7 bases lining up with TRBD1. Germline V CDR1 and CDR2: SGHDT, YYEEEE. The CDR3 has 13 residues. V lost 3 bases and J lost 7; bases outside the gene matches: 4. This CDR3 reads CASSWGTVNEQFF. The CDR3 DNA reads TGTGCCAGCAGCTGGGGGACAGTAAATGAGCAGTTCTTC.

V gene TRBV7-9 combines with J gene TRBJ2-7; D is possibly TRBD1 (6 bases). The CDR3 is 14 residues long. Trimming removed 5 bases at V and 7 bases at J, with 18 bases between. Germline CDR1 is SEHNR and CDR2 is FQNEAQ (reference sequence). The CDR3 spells CASSDIRDTMEQYF. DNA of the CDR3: TGTGCCAGCAGCGACATCCGGGACACCATGGAGCAGTACTTC.

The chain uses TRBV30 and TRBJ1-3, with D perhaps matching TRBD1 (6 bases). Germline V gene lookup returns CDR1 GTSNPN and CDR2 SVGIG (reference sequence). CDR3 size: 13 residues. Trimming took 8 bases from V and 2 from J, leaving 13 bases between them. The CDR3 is CANPDRAGNTIYF. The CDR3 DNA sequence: TGTGCCAACCCGGACAGAGCTGGAAACACCATATATTTT.

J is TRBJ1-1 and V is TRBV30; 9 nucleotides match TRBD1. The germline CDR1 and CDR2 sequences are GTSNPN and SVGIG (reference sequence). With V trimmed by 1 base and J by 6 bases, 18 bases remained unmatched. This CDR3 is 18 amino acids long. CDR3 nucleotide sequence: TGTGCCTGGAGTGGTGGACAGGGGCTTCGTTCCTGGGTCCCTGAAGCTTTCTTT. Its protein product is CAWSGGQGLRSWVPEAFF.

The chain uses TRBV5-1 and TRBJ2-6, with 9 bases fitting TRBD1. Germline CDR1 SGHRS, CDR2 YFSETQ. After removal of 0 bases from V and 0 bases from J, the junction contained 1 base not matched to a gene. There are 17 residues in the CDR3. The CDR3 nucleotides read TGCGCCAGCAGCTTGGAGGGACAGGGCTCTGGGGCCAACGTCCTGACTTTC. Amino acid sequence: CASSLEGQGSGANVLTF.

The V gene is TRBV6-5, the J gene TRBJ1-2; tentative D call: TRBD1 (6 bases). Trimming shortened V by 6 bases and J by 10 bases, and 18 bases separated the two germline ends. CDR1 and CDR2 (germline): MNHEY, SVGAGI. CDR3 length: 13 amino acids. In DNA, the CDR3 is TGTGCCAGCAGAGCAGGGGCAGGGACATTCTACACCTTC. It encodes CASRAGAGTFYTF.

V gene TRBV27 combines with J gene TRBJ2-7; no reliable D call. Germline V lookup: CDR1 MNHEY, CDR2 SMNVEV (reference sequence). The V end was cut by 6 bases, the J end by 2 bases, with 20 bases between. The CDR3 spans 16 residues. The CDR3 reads CASSYSTGPTTYEQYF. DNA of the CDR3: TGTGCCAGCAGCTACTCAACCGGGCCGACGACCTACGAGCAGTACTTC.

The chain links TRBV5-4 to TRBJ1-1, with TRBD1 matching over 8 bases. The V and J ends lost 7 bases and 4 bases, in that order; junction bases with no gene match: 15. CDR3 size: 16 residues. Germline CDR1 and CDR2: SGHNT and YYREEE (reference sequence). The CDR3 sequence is CASYTGGGRRGTEAFF. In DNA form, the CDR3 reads TGTGCCAGCTATACAGGGGGGGGCCGAAGGGGCACTGAAGCTTTCTTT.

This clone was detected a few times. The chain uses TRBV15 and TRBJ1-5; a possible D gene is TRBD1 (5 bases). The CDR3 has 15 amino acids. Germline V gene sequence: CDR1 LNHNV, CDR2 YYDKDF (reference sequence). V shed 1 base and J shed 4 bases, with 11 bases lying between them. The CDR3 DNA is TGTGCCACCAGCAGAGTCGGGTGGGGGAATCAGCCCCAGCATTTT. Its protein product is CATSRVGWGNQPQHF.

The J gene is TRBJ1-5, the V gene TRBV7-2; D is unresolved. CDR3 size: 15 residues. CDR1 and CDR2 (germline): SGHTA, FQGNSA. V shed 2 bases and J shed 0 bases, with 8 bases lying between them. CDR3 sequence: CASSLSRYSNQPQHF. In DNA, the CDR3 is TGTGCCAGCAGCTTATCCAGGTATAGCAATCAGCCCCAGCATTTT. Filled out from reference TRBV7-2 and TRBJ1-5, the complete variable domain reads GAGVSQSPSNKVTEKGKDVELRCDPISGHTALYWYRQSLGQGLEFLIYFQGNSAPDKSGLPSDRFSAERTGGSVSTLTIQRTQQEDSAVYLCASSLSRYSNQPQHFGDGTRLSIL.

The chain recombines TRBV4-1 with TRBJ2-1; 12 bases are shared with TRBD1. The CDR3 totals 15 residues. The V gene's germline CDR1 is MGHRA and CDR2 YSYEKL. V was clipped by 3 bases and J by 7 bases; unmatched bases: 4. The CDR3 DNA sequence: TGCGCCAGCAGCCATACGGGACAGGGGGCGAATGAGCAGTTCTTC. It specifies CASSHTGQGANEQFF.

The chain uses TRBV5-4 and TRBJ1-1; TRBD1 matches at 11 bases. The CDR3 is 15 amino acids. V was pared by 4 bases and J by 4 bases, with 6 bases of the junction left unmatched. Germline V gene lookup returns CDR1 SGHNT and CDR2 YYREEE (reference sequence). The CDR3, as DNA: TGTGCCAGCAGCCAGGGACAGGGGGACGGCACTGAAGCTTTCTTT. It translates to CASSQGQGDGTEAFF.

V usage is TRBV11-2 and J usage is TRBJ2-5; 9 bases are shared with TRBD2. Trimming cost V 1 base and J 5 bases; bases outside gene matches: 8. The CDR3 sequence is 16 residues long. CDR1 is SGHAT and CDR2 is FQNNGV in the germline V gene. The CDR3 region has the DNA TGTGCCAGCAGCTTAGGTCGAGCGGGGGGAGGGGAGACCCAGTACTTC. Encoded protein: CASSLGRAGGGETQYF.

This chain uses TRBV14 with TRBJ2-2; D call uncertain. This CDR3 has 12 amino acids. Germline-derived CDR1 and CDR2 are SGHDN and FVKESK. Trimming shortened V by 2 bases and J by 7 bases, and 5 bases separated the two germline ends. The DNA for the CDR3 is TGTGCCAGCAGCCAATTTGTCGGGGAGCTGTTTTTT. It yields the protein CASSQFVGELFF.

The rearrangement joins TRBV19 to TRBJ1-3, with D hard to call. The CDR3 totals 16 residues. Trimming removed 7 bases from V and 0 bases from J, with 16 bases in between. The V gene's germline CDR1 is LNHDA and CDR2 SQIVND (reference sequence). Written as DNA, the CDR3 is TGTGCCAGTAAAGAAGGCAGGTACCTCTCTGGAAACACCATATATTTT. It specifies CASKEGRYLSGNTIYF.

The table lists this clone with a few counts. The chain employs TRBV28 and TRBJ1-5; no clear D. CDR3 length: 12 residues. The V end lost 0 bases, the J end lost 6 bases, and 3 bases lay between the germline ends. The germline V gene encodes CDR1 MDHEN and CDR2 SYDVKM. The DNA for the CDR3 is TGTGCCAGCAGTTTATGGGGTCAGCCCCAGCATTTT. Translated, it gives CASSLWGQPQHF. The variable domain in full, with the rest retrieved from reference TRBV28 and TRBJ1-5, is DVKVTQSSRYLVKRTGEKVFLECVQDMDHENMFWYRQDPGLGLRLIYFSYDVKMKEKGDIPEGYSVSREKKERFSLILESASTNQTSMYLCASSLWGQPQHFGDGTRLSIL.

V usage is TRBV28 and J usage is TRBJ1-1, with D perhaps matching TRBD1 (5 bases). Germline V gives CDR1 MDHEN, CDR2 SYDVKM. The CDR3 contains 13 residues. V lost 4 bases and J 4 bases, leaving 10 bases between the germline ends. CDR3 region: CASSSTGPTEAFF. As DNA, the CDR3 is TGTGCCAGCAGTTCAACAGGTCCCACTGAAGCTTTCTTT.

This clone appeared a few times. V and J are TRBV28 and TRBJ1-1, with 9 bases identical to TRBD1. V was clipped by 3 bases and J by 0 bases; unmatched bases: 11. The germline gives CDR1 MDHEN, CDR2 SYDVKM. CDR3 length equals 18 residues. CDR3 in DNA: TGTGCCAGCAGTTTTGCCACAGGGGGCCCAACCCTGAACACTGAAGCTTTCTTT. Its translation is CASSFATGGPTLNTEAFF.

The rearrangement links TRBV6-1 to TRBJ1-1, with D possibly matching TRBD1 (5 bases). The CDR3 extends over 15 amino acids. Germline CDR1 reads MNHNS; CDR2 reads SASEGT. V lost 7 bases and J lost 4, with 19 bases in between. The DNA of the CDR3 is TGTGCCAGCACATCACATACAGGCCAAGGCACTGAAGCTTTCTTT. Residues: CASTSHTGQGTEAFF.

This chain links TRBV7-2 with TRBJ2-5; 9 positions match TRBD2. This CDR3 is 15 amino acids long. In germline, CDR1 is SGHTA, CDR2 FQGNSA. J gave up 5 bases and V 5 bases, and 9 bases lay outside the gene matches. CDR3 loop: CASSLGSSGAETQYF. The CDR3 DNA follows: TGTGCCAGCAGCCTCGGGTCTAGCGGGGCGGAGACCCAGTACTTC.

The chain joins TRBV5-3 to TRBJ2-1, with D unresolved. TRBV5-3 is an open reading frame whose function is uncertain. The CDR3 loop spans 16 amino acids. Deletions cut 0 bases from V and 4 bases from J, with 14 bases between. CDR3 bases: TGTGCCAGAAGCTTGGTGAGAGACTGCACATACAATGAGCAGTTCTTC. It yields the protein CARSLVRDCTYNEQFF.

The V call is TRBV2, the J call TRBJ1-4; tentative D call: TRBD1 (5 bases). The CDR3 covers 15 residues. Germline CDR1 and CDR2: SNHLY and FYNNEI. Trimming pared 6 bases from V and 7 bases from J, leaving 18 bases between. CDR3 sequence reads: CASRDWDRVGEKLFF. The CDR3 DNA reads TGTGCCAGCAGGGATTGGGACCGGGTGGGTGAAAAACTGTTTTTT.

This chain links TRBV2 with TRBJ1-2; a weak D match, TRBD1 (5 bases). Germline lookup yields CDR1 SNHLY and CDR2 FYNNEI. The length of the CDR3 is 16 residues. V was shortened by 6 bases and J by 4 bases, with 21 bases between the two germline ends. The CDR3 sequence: CASRITPQGPPYGYTF. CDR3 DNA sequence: TGTGCCAGCAGAATTACACCCCAGGGTCCTCCCTATGGCTACACCTTC. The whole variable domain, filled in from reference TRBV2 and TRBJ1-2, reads EPEVTQTPSHQVTQMGQEVILRCVPISNHLYFYWYRQILGQKVEFLVSFYNNEISEKSEIFDDQFSVERPDGSNFTLKIRSTKLEDSAMYFCASRITPQGPPYGYTFGSGTRLTVV.

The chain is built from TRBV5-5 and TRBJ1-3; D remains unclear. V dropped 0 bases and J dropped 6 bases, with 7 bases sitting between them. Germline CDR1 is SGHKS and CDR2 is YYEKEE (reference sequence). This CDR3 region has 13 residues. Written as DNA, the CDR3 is TGTGCCAGCAGCTTGGACAGTGAAAACACCATATATTTT. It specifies CASSLDSENTIYF. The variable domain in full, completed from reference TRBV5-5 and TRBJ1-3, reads DAGVTQSPTHLIKTRGQQVTLRCSPISGHKSVSWYQQVLGQGPQFIFQYYEKEERGRGNFPDRFSARQFPNYSSELNVNALLLGDSALYLCASSLDSENTIYFGEGSWLTVV.

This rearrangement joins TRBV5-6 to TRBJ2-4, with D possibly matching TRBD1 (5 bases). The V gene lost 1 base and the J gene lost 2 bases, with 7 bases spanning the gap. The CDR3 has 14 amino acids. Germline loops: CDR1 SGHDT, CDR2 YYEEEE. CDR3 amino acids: CASSLSGTKNIQYF. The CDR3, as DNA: TGTGCCAGCAGCTTGTCAGGGACCAAAAACATTCAGTACTTC.

The CDR3 here is CATSSEGREKLFF. CDR3 nucleotide sequence: TGTGCCACCAGCAGCGAGGGCCGTGAAAAACTGTTTTTT. This chain connects TRBV15 to TRBJ1-4, with D hard to call. The CDR3 is 13 residues long. Germline lookup yields CDR1 LNHNV and CDR2 YYDKDF (reference sequence). Trimming removed 3 bases from V and 7 bases from J, with 9 bases in between.

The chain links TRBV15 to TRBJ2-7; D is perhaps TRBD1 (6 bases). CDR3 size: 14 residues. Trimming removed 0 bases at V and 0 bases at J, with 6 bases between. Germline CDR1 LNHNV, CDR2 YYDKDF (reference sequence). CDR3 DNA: TGTGCCACCAGCAGAGAACAGGGCTCCTACGAGCAGTACTTC. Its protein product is CATSREQGSYEQYF.